These 5 T cell receptor beta chains were all obtained from the same sample, sequenced in a study of CD4 T cells in relation to SARS-CoV-2 and coronaviruses. CD4+ T cells from unexposed donors were obtained before the COVID-19 pandemic (2011-2018). Isolation of CD4+ T cells took place after roughly nine days in culture. Data came from immunoSEQ multiplex PCR; TCRdb stores just in-frame clones and leaves some out. The sample has about 27,000 clones, 76% seen once. Their cognate antigens are unknown. The sample was CD4+ T cells from PBMCs, cultured in vitro. All receptors derive from a human donor in good health.

The sample holds a few counts of this clone. The chain recombines TRBV5-1 with TRBJ1-2; 7 bases map to TRBD1. CDR3 length: 15 amino acids. V was pared by 4 bases and J by 5 bases, with 11 bases of the junction left unmatched. Germline assignment: CDR1 SGHRS and CDR2 YFSETQ. The CDR3 is CASSPRQGGLYGYTF. CDR3 bases: TGCGCCAGCAGCCCTAGACAGGGAGGGTTATATGGCTACACCTTC.

The V and J genes are TRBV12-3 or TRBV12-4 and TRBJ2-7, with D hard to call. V lost 6 bases and J lost 5, with 11 bases in between. This CDR3 region has 12 residues. This chain's CDR3 is CASSLWGNEQYF. Here the CDR3 DNA reads TGTGCCAGCAGCCTTTGGGGTAACGAGCAGTACTTC.

By sample share, this clone is medium-sized. The rearrangement links TRBV6-6 to TRBJ2-4; 8 bases match TRBD2. The CDR3 consists of 17 residues. Germline CDR1 MNHNY, CDR2 SVGAGI (reference sequence). The ends lost 6 bases at V and 8 bases at J; junction bases unmatched: 18. Here the CDR3 reads CASSRKPMRAGVDIQYF. As DNA, the CDR3 is TGTGCCAGCAGCCGAAAGCCTATGCGAGCGGGGGTCGACATTCAGTACTTC.

The chain uses TRBV7-9 and TRBJ1-2; no clear D. The CDR3 extends over 14 amino acids. With 1 base removed from V and 5 bases from J, the gap between germline ends came to 11 bases. Germline CDR1 and CDR2: SEHNR and FQNEAQ (reference sequence). The DNA of the CDR3 is TGTGCCAGCAGCTTAGGCGGAGTGCCTTATGGCTACACCTTC. Its translation is CASSLGGVPYGYTF.

The chain has TRBV27 and TRBJ2-2; tentatively, D is TRBD2 (5 bases). CDR3 length: 13 amino acids. The germline gives CDR1 MNHEY, CDR2 SMNVEV (reference sequence). V dropped 6 bases and J dropped 4 bases, with 9 bases sitting between them. The CDR3 protein is CASRKRPTGELFF. As DNA, the CDR3 is TGTGCCAGCAGAAAGCGGCCCACCGGGGAGCTGTTTTTT.